This T cell receptor (beta chain) was captured in a study of a mutant IDH1 vaccine in newly diagnosed glioma. About the research overall: Vaccine dosing followed radiotherapy by 4-6 weeks, or accompanied temozolomide cycles. Of the patients given treatment, approximately 60% were male and about 40% were female, and a mean age of approximately 40 years was recorded. The week-35 safety follow-up was V12, and the week-47 study end was V13.

Time point defined: week 35, safety follow-up. Doses comprised 300 ug of mutant IDH1 20-mer peptide each, plus topical imiquimod. V gave up 5 bases and J gave up 2 bases; unmatched junction bases: 10. This CDR3 is 16 amino acids long. Germline CDR1 is SGHAT and CDR2 is FQDESV (reference sequence). TCRdb keeps only in-frame clones here, not all; method: immunoSEQ multiplex PCR. Counted here are about 27,000 clones, about 70% occurring once; the ten biggest clones make up around 6.9%. As regards this clone: Its antigen remains unidentified.

This chain links TRBV11-1 with TRBJ2-7; 9 bases line up with TRBD1. The material was PBMCs, obtained from a glioma patient whose treatment included an IDH1 peptide vaccine. The clonotype was recovered from a man between 45 and 60 years old with glioma. The CDR3 nucleotides are TGTGCCAGCAGCCCACGGACAGGGGTCCCACCCTACGAGCAGTACTTC. It encodes CASSPRTGVPPYEQYF.